This entry describes one T cell receptor beta chain. The same CDR3 arises from other DNA sequences in this sample as well. Per the germline V gene, CDR1 is SQVTM and CDR2 is ANQGSEA. The CDR3 has 14 amino acids. V dropped 4 bases and J dropped 6; count of bases not matched to a gene: 1. This sample is drawn from a study of cytomegalovirus exposure and HLA in healthy donors. 60 Vbeta and 13 Jbeta primers were used in PCR. Using immunoSEQ multiplex PCR, the repertoire was profiled, and TCRdb retains in-frame clones only, with some absent. This sample has around 300,000 clones; about four fifths occur once, and the top ten carry roughly 2%.

Material for sequencing was PBMCs. This receptor was obtained from a woman in her thirties or forties in good health and CMV-seropositive. J is TRBJ2-1 and V is TRBV29-1, with 15 nucleotides matching TRBD2. CDR3 in DNA: TGCAGCGTTGGGACTAGCGGGAGGGGCAATGAGCAGTTCTTC. It codes for CSVGTSGRGNEQFF.